A selection of T cell receptor beta chains follows, all from one sample in a study of T cells after yellow fever vaccination. TCRdb passed the 5' RACE reads through MiXCR, listing each CDR3 protein once. The data contain under 200,000 distinct CDR3 sequences, around 10% of them singletons. The sample was CD8+ T cells sorted from PBMCs, taken 15 days after the yellow fever booster vaccination. The receptor source for this set is a man younger than 30 who received the YFV17D yellow fever vaccine. CDR3s include the opening cysteine and the closing phenylalanine or tryptophan.

J gene | V gene | CDR3 protein
TRBJ2-1 | TRBV23-1 | CASSQSRAGGPDNEQFF
TRBJ2-1 | TRBV7-6 | CASSPGQGWNEQFF
TRBJ2-1 | TRBV11-2 | CASSKHGAGAHNEQFF
TRBJ1-4 | TRBV10-2 | CASSEGEKLFF
TRBJ2-3 | TRBV6-6 | CASSYAADTDTQYF
TRBJ1-2 | TRBV20-1 | CSATTLRAHNYGYTF
TRBJ1-1 | TRBV5-1 | CASSPPTGGGNTEAFF
TRBJ2-3 | TRBV19 | CASSIGRAGDTQYF
TRBJ2-1 | TRBV20-1 | CSAWDRGDYNEQFF
TRBJ1-1 | TRBV3-1 | CASSHVGQNTEAFF
TRBJ2-2 | TRBV7-9 | CASIGGAGELFF
TRBJ2-7 | TRBV4-1 | CASSQVGLAPEQYF
TRBJ1-1 | TRBV6-1 | CASSEGWGNTEAFF
TRBJ2-1 | TRBV9 | CASSELAGGPSHEQFF
TRBJ2-1 | TRBV6-6 | CASSSAGDNEQFF
TRBJ2-3 | TRBV29-1 | CSVGLAGGSDTQYF
TRBJ2-2 | TRBV4-3 | CASSQGSDFPGPTGELFF
TRBJ1-2 | TRBV6-5 | CASSSWGGPDYGYTF
TRBJ2-7 | TRBV4-1 | CASSQGASGGSSYEQYF
TRBJ2-7 | TRBV6-5 | CASSMDNEQYF
TRBJ2-3 | TRBV24-1 | CATSDFSTDTQYF
TRBJ2-1 | TRBV7-2 | CASSFLGQGYNEQFF
TRBJ2-7 | TRBV20-1 | CSAAGDESYEQYF
TRBJ2-1 | TRBV29-1 | CSVEEGRGDYNEQFF
TRBJ2-1 | TRBV7-7 | CASSPWTGANEQFF